A single sample gave rise to the 20 T cell receptor beta chains below, sequenced in a study of cytomegalovirus exposure and HLA in healthy donors. The study ran its PCR with 60 Vbeta and 13 Jbeta primers. The method was immunoSEQ multiplex PCR; TCRdb's version includes in-frame clones alone and lacks a portion of them. The repertoire holds about 120,000 clones, with roughly 80% as singletons. The sequenced sample consisted of PBMCs. These receptors all come from a female donor in good health and CMV-seronegative.

The sample holds one count of this clone. This chain connects TRBV9 to TRBJ1-1, with D possibly matching TRBD1 (5 bases). This CDR3 region has 13 residues. Germline V gives CDR1 SGDLS, CDR2 YYNGEE. Trimming shortened V by 3 bases and J by 3 bases, and 9 bases separated the two germline ends. DNA for the CDR3: TGTGCCAGCAGCGGCAGGGTTGACACTGAAGCTTTCTTT. It specifies CASSGRVDTEAFF.

V is TRBV5-6 and J is TRBJ1-2; 7 bases are shared with TRBD1. Looked up from germline, CDR1 is SGHDT and CDR2 is YYEEEE. The CDR3 contains 16 residues. Trimming cost V 3 bases and J 4 bases; bases outside gene matches: 12. The CDR3 bases are TGTGCCAGCAGCTCCCCGGGACAGACGGGGGTCTATGGCTACACCTTC. Its protein product is CASSSPGQTGVYGYTF.

V gene TRBV27 combines with J gene TRBJ1-4; possibly TRBD1 for D (6 bases). The V end was cut by 3 bases, the J end by 4 bases, with 9 bases between. This CDR3 region has 14 residues. Germline V gene data show CDR1 as MNHEY and CDR2 as SMNVEV (reference sequence). The CDR3, as DNA: TGTGCCAGCAGTTTTGGCAGGGGTAATGAAAAACTGTTTTTT. Its translation is CASSFGRGNEKLFF.

The gene calls are TRBV19 and TRBJ2-3, with 11 bases that match TRBD2. V dropped 5 bases and J dropped 2; count of bases not matched to a gene: 6. The length of the CDR3 is 16 residues. Germline V gives CDR1 LNHDA, CDR2 SQIVND (reference sequence). The CDR3 sequence is CASSPGTSGVTDTQYF. DNA of the CDR3: TGTGCCAGTAGTCCCGGGACTAGCGGAGTCACAGATACGCAGTATTTT.

The chain links TRBV7-2 to TRBJ1-4, with D possibly being TRBD1 (5 bases). From germline, CDR1 is SGHTA and CDR2 FQGNSA. The V end was cut by 1 base, the J end by 5 bases, with 11 bases between. The CDR3 covers 15 residues. The CDR3 sequence is CASSLVQGVNEKLFF. The CDR3 DNA reads TGTGCCAGCAGCTTAGTGCAGGGCGTCAATGAAAAACTGTTTTTT.

The V gene is TRBV6-4, the J gene TRBJ2-3; 8 bases align to TRBD2. Trimming at V came to 4 bases and at J to 3 bases, leaving 0 bases not matched to a gene. Germline-derived CDR1 and CDR2 are MRHNA and SNTAGT. CDR3 length equals 13 residues. The CDR3 is CASSAGGTDTQYF. CDR3 coding DNA: TGTGCCAGCAGTGCGGGGGGGACAGATACGCAGTATTTT.

The V call is TRBV7-8, the J call TRBJ2-7; D is perhaps TRBD1 (5 bases). The CDR3 sequence is 12 residues long. The ends were cut back, 7 bases at V and 3 bases at J, with 10 bases in the middle. The germline V gene encodes CDR1 SGHVS and CDR2 FQNEAQ. CDR3 coding DNA: TGTGCCAGCACCTCCCAGGGCTACGAGCAGTACTTC. Translating gives CASTSQGYEQYF. The full variable domain, completed using reference TRBV7-8 and TRBJ2-7, is GAGVSQSPRYKVAKRGQDVALRCDPISGHVSLFWYQQALGQGPEFLTYFQNEAQLDKSGLPSDRFFAERPEGSVSTLKIQRTQQEDSAVYLCASTSQGYEQYFGPGTRLTVT.

V usage is TRBV27 and J usage is TRBJ1-2; D ambiguous. The germline gives CDR1 MNHEY, CDR2 SMNVEV (reference sequence). The CDR3 loop spans 16 amino acids. The V end was cut by 0 bases, the J end by 4 bases, with 15 bases between. This CDR3 reads CASSLSLEFKGYGYTF. The CDR3 DNA reads TGTGCCAGCAGTTTATCGCTGGAGTTTAAAGGCTATGGCTACACCTTC.

V and J are TRBV30 and TRBJ1-3; D possibly corresponds to TRBD1 (5 bases). V was cut by 5 bases and J by 2 bases, with 13 bases left in between. The CDR3 extends over 14 amino acids. The germline V gene has CDR1 GTSNPN and CDR2 SVGIG (reference sequence). CDR3 DNA: TGTGCCTGGTGGGGGGGGTTTGCTGGAAACACCATATATTTT. Amino acid sequence: CAWWGGFAGNTIYF.

This clone came up once. The chain is built from TRBV13 and TRBJ2-7; 9 bases are a match to TRBD1. V was pared by 6 bases and J by 0 bases, with 6 bases of the junction left unmatched. This CDR3 comprises 15 residues. Germline CDR1 PRHDT, CDR2 FYEKMQ (reference sequence). The CDR3 bases are TGTGCCAGCAGGATTACAGGGGGCAACTCCTACGAGCAGTACTTC. Encoded protein: CASRITGGNSYEQYF. The full variable domain, its missing parts supplied by reference TRBV13 and TRBJ2-7, is AAGVIQSPRHLIKEKRETATLKCYPIPRHDTVYWYQQGPGQDPQFLISFYEKMQSDKGSIPDRFSAQQFSDYHSELNMSSLELGDSALYFCASRITGGNSYEQYFGPGTRLTVT.

The rearrangement links TRBV7-8 to TRBJ1-2, with TRBD1 as a possible D gene (5 bases). The V gene lost 1 base and the J gene lost 6 bases, with 9 bases spanning the gap. This CDR3 comprises 13 residues. The germline V gene encodes CDR1 SGHVS and CDR2 FQNEAQ. The CDR3 loop reads CASSLGAGNGYTF. In DNA, the CDR3 is TGTGCCAGCAGCTTAGGCGCAGGGAATGGCTACACCTTC.

The rearrangement uses TRBV7-2 and TRBJ2-1; TRBD2 agrees at 10 bases. Germline CDR1 and CDR2: SGHTA and FQGNSA. CDR3 length: 16 residues. V lost 5 bases to trimming and J lost 4 bases; unmatched junction nucleotides: 8. The CDR3: CASSQQLAGGYNEQFF. The CDR3 DNA follows: TGTGCCAGCAGCCAACAGTTAGCGGGGGGTTACAATGAGCAGTTCTTC.

The genes are TRBV5-1 and TRBJ2-1; tentative D call: TRBD1 (5 bases). Germline CDR1 is SGHRS and CDR2 is YFSETQ. V dropped 5 bases and J dropped 1 base, with 7 bases sitting between them. CDR3 size: 13 residues. The CDR3 spells CASRKGSYNEQFF. In nucleotides, the CDR3 is TGCGCCAGCAGGAAGGGGTCCTACAATGAGCAGTTCTTC.

The chain recombines TRBV7-8 with TRBJ2-2; 11 bases fit TRBD2. This CDR3 is built from 17 residues. Germline values: CDR1 SGHVS, CDR2 FQNEAQ. Losses at the gene ends were 5 bases for V and 5 bases for J; bases not matched to a gene: 10. The CDR3 bases are TGTGCCAGCAGCGCCAGACCTAGCGGGGGGTGGACCGGGGAGCTGTTTTTT. This sequence encodes CASSARPSGGWTGELFF.

This sequence joins TRBV19 and TRBJ1-1; TRBD1 agrees at 7 bases. V lost 6 bases to trimming and J lost 0 bases; unmatched junction nucleotides: 7. Germline CDR1 is LNHDA and CDR2 is SQIVND (reference sequence). This CDR3 has 15 amino acids. CDR3 in amino acids: CASSNTGVVNTEAFF. The CDR3 nucleotides are TGTGCCAGTAGCAATACAGGGGTGGTGAACACTGAAGCTTTCTTT.

This chain uses TRBV6-5 with TRBJ2-1; D might be TRBD1 (5 bases). The CDR3 spans 13 residues. Germline-derived CDR1 and CDR2 are MNHEY and SVGAGI. Trimming left V 3 bases short and J 6 bases short, with 9 bases between. The CDR3 is CASSYRQTNEQFF. In nucleotides, the CDR3 is TGTGCCAGCAGTTATAGACAGACCAATGAGCAGTTCTTC.

The chain has TRBV7-2 and TRBJ2-5, with 11 bases that match TRBD2. Per the germline V gene, CDR1 is SGHTA and CDR2 is FQGNSA. The trim removed 1 base at V and 5 bases at J, leaving 6 bases unmatched. There are 16 residues in the CDR3. CDR3 loop: CASSLVSGGASETQYF. CDR3 DNA sequence: TGTGCCAGCAGCTTAGTTAGCGGGGGGGCCTCGGAGACCCAGTACTTC.

In its sample, this clone was seen a few times. The chain links TRBV5-6 to TRBJ1-6; unclear D gene. CDR3 length equals 16 residues. From germline, CDR1 is SGHDT and CDR2 YYEEEE. V lost 2 bases and J lost 1, with 10 bases in between. The CDR3, as DNA: TGTGCCAGCAGCTTCGAGGTGAATTCCTATAATTCACCCCTCCACTTT. Its protein product is CASSFEVNSYNSPLHF.

J is TRBJ1-5 and V is TRBV4-1, with a possible D match to TRBD1 (5 bases). CDR1 MGHRA and CDR2 YSYEKL come from the germline V gene. Deletions cut 0 bases from V and 6 bases from J, with 15 bases between. CDR3 length equals 16 residues. CDR3 in DNA: TGCGCCAGCAGCCAAGATCTCGGGGGTACCCTTCAGCCCCAGCATTTT. It encodes CASSQDLGGTLQPQHF.

This clone appeared once. This chain connects TRBV30 to TRBJ1-1; possible D gene TRBD1, 6 bases. Germline CDR1 and CDR2: GTSNPN and SVGIG (reference sequence). V lost 4 bases and J 3 bases, leaving 12 bases between the germline ends. This CDR3 is 13 amino acids long. CDR3 in amino acids: CAWTLGGDTEAFF. CDR3 bases: TGTGCCTGGACCCTAGGGGGGGACACTGAAGCTTTCTTT.